The rows below give T cell receptor beta chains drawn from one sample of a study of T cells in Graves' hyperthyroidism and ophthalmopathy. TCRdb processed the multiplex PCR reads anew with MiXCR; each CDR3 protein has one entry. The table has around 300,000 distinct CDR3 sequences, approximately 13% seen once. Sequencing used blood. The receptors come from a woman in her thirties or forties with Graves' hyperthyroidism. Both conserved end residues are part of each CDR3. D genes are given only for firm matches. Size is omitted from some rows. Given values are once, few, many or a class for expanded clones.

D	J	size	V	CDR3	DNA
.	TRBJ1-5	few	TRBV29-1	CSVNAPFGIWNQPQHF	TGCAGCGTAAATGCTCCTTTTGGGATTTGGAATCAGCCCCAGCATTTT
TRBD2	TRBJ2-1	many	TRBV2	CASSSSGRAQEQFF	TGTGCCAGCAGTTCTAGCGGGAGGGCCCAGGAGCAGTTCTTC
.	TRBJ2-7	many	TRBV12-3/TRBV12-4	CASSFLEGWEQYF	TGTGCCAGCAGTTTTTTGGAGGGGTGGGAGCAGTACTTC
TRBD1	TRBJ1-1	few	TRBV28	CASSWDREVNTEAFF	TGTGCCAGCAGTTGGGACAGGGAGGTGAACACTGAAGCTTTCTTT
.	TRBJ1-2	many	TRBV28	CASSFQAGLYGYTF	TGTGCCAGCAGTTTCCAGGCCGGGCTCTATGGCTACACCTTC
.	TRBJ2-6	.	TRBV7-2	CASSLGPGAGANVLTF	TGTGCCAGCAGCTTAGGCCCAGGGGCTGGGGCCAACGTCCTGACTTTC
.	TRBJ2-2	few	TRBV7-2	CASSRRVVGTGELFF	TGTGCCAGCAGTCGGAGGGTCGTGGGTACCGGGGAGCTGTTTTTT
.	TRBJ1-5	many	TRBV28	CASSVRLGDQPQHF	TGTGCCAGCAGCGTCCGGTTGGGGGACCAGCCCCAGCATTTT
.	TRBJ2-7	many	TRBV12-3/TRBV12-4	CASKDGPYEQYF	TGTGCCAGCAAGGACGGGCCCTACGAGCAGTACTTC
.	TRBJ1-1	many	TRBV30	CAWSRGGQNTEAFF	TGTGCCTGGAGTCGGGGGGGACAGAACACTGAAGCTTTCTTT
.	TRBJ1-1	many	TRBV27	CASRPRGPNTEAFF	TGTGCCAGCAGGCCGAGAGGGCCGAACACTGAAGCTTTCTTT
.	TRBJ2-1	many	TRBV2	CASASRANEQFF	TGTGCCAGTGCTAGCAGGGCGAATGAGCAGTTCTTC
.	TRBJ2-7	.	TRBV7-9	CASSETRTGYEQYF	TGTGCCAGCAGCGAGACTAGAACTGGTTACGAGCAGTACTTC
.	TRBJ2-7	many	TRBV15	CATSREATASYEQYF	TGTGCCACCAGCAGAGAGGCAACAGCGTCCTACGAGCAGTACTTC
.	TRBJ1-1	many	TRBV24-1	CATSDTRGSNEAFF	TGTGCCACCAGTGATACACGGGGCTCTAATGAAGCTTTCTTT
.	TRBJ2-1	many	TRBV3-1	CASSQDPSSYNEQFF	TGTGCCAGCAGCCAGGACCCTAGCTCCTACAATGAGCAGTTCTTC
TRBD1	TRBJ2-7	many	TRBV20-1	CSARGRRTGFYEQYF	TGCAGTGCTCGGGGGAGAAGGACAGGGTTCTACGAGCAGTACTTC
TRBD1	TRBJ1-5	many	TRBV10-3	CAISESVSGTGNQPQHF	TGTGCCATCAGTGAGTCAGTATCAGGGACAGGCAATCAGCCCCAGCATTTT
.	TRBJ2-7	many	TRBV5-1	CASSPDPRTYEQYF	TGCGCCAGCAGCCCGGACCCACGGACCTACGAGCAGTACTTC
.	TRBJ2-7	few	TRBV18	CASSPVGMDYEQYF	TGTGCCAGCTCACCGGTAGGGATGGACTACGAGCAGTACTTC
TRBD2	TRBJ2-1	many	TRBV20-1	CSARAPSGNEQFF	TGCAGTGCTAGGGCCCCTAGCGGGAATGAGCAGTTCTTC
.	TRBJ1-3	.	TRBV5-8	CASSVSGVGNTIYF	TGTGCCAGCAGCGTTTCCGGGGTCGGAAACACCATATATTTT
.	TRBJ2-3	few	TRBV3-1	CASSQDPLPVDTQYF	TGTGCCAGCAGCCAAGATCCCCTCCCCGTAGATACGCAGTATTTT
.	TRBJ2-3	many	TRBV18	CASSPAQPMTDTQYF	TGTGCCAGCTCACCAGCACAGCCTATGACAGATACGCAGTATTTT
.	TRBJ2-1	many	TRBV3-1	CASSQLPGTYNEQFF	TGTGCCAGCAGCCAGCTTCCCGGGACCTACAATGAGCAGTTCTTC
.	TRBJ2-1	few	TRBV5-4	CASSSRRLPNNEQFF	TGTGCCAGCAGTTCAAGACGTCTCCCAAACAATGAGCAGTTCTTC
.	TRBJ1-5	many	TRBV7-9	CASSLAGSNQPQHF	TGTGCCAGCAGCTTAGCCGGGAGCAATCAGCCCCAGCATTTT
.	TRBJ1-6	.	TRBV19	CASSEQAYNSPLHF	TGTGCCAGTAGCGAACAGGCGTATAATTCACCCCTCCACTTT
.	TRBJ2-3	many	TRBV28	CASSFDADTQYF	TGTGCCAGCAGTTTTGATGCGGATACGCAGTATTTT
.	TRBJ2-7	.	TRBV24-1	CATSDSGFPYEQYF	TGTGCCACCAGTGATTCCGGGTTCCCCTACGAGCAGTACTTC
TRBD2	TRBJ2-1	.	TRBV28	CASSLWTSGKGLNEQFF	TGTGCCAGCAGTTTATGGACTAGCGGGAAGGGCCTCAATGAGCAGTTCTTC